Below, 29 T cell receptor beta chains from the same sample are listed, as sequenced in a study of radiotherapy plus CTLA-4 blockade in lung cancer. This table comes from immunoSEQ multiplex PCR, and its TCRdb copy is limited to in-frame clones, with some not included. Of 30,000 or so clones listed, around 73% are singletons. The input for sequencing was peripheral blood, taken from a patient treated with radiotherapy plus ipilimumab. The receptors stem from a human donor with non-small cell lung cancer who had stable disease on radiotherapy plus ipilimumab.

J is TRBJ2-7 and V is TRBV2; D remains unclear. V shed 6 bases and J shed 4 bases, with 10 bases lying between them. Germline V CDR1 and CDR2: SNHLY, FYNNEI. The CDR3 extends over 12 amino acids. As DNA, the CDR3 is TGTGCCAGCAGCCTGGATGCTTACGAGCAGTACGTC. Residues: CASSLDAYEQYV.

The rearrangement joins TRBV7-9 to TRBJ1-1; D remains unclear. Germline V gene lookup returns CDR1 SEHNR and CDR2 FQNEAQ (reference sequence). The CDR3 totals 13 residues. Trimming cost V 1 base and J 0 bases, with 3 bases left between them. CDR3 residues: CASSLDVNTEAFF. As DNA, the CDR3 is TGTGCCAGCAGCTTAGACGTGAACACTGAAGCTTTCTTT.

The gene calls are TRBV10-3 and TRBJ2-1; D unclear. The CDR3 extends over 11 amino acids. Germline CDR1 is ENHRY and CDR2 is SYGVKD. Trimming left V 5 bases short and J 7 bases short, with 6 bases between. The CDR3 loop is CAISLGNEQFF. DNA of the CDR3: TGTGCCATCAGTCTGGGGAATGAGCAGTTCTTC.

This CDR3 is CASSLGGSGLLYGYTF. In DNA form, the CDR3 reads TGTGCCAGCAGTTTAGGGGGCTCTGGGCTCCTCTATGGCTACACCTTC. The chain links TRBV27 to TRBJ1-2; TRBD1 might be the D (6 bases). CDR3 length: 16 residues. V shed 2 bases and J shed 4 bases, with 17 bases lying between them. Germline CDR1 MNHEY, CDR2 SMNVEV (reference sequence).

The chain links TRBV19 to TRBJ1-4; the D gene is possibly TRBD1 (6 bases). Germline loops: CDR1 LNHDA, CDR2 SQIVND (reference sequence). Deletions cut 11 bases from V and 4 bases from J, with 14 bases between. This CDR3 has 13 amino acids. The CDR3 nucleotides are TGTGCCTCACAGGGAGTTCATAATGAAAAACTGTTTTTT. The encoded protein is CASQGVHNEKLFF.

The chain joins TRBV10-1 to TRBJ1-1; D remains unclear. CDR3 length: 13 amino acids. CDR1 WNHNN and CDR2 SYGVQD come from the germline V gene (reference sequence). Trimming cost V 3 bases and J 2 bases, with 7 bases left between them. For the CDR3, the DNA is TGCGCCAGCAGTGAAACAGAAAACACTGAAGCTTTCTTT. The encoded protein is CASSETENTEAFF.

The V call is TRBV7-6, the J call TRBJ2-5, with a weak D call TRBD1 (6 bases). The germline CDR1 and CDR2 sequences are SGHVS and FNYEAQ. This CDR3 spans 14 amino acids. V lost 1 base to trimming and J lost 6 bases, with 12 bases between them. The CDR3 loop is CASSLGDKGQTQYF. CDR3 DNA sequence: TGTGCCAGCAGCTTAGGGGACAAAGGCCAGACCCAGTACTTC. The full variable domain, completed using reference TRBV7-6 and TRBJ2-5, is GAGVSQSPRYKVTKRGQDVALRCDPISGHVSLYWYRQALGQGPEFLTYFNYEAQQDKSGLPNDRFSAERPEGSISTLTIQRTEQRDSAMYRCASSLGDKGQTQYFGPGTRLLVL.

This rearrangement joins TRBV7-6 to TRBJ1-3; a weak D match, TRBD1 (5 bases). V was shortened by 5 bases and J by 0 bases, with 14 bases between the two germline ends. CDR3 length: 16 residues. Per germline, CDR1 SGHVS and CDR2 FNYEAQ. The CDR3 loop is CASSLGTASSGNTIYF. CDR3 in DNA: TGTGCCAGCAGCCTCGGGACCGCCAGCTCTGGAAACACCATATATTTT.

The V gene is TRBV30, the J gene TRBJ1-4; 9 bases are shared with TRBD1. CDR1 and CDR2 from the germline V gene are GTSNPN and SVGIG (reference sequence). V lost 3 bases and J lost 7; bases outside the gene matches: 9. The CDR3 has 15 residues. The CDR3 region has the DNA TGTGCCTGGAGGATCTCCGGGACAGGGCTTGAAAAACTGTTTTTT. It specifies CAWRISGTGLEKLFF.

CDR3 region: CASTTHTGDQPQHF. CDR3 in DNA: TGTGCCAGCACTACCCATACAGGGGATCAGCCCCAGCATTTT. This chain links TRBV6-6 with TRBJ1-5, with 7 bases that match TRBD1. Unmatched junction bases numbered 8, after V lost 7 bases and J lost 5 bases. CDR1 and CDR2 from the germline V gene are MNHNY and SVGAGI (reference sequence). This CDR3 is built from 14 residues.

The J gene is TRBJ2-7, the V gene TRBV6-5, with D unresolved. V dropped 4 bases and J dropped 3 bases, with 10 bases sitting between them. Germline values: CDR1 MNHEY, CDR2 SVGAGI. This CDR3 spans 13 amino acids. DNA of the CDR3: TGTGCCAGCAGTTCCCTGATCATCTACGAGCAGTACTTC. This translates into CASSSLIIYEQYF.

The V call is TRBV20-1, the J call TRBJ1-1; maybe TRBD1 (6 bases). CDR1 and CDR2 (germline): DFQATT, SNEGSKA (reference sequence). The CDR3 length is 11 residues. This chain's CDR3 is CRCGGNTEAFF. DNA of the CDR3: TGCAGGTGCGGGGGCAACACTGAAGCTTTCTTT.

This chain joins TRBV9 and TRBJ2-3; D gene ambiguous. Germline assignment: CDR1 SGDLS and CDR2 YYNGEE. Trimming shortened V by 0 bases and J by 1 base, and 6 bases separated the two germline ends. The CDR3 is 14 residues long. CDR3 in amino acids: CASSVGVGTDTQYF. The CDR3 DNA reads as TGTGCCAGCAGCGTAGGTGTAGGCACAGATACGCAGTATTTT.

The CDR3 DNA reads TGTGCCAGTAGTACGGGACTAGCGGGGGGAGAGACCCAGTACTTC. As protein: CASSTGLAGGETQYF. This chain joins TRBV19 and TRBJ2-5; 15 nucleotides agree with TRBD2. Germline lookup yields CDR1 LNHDA and CDR2 SQIVND (reference sequence). V gave up 4 bases and J gave up 4 bases; unmatched junction bases: 1. The CDR3 runs 15 residues.

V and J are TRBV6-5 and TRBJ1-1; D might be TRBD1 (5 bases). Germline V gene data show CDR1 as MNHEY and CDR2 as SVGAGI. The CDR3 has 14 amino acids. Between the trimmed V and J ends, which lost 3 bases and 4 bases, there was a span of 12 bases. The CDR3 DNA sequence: TGTGCCAGCAGTTATCAGGGCAAGGGCACTGAAGCTTTCTTT. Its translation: CASSYQGKGTEAFF.

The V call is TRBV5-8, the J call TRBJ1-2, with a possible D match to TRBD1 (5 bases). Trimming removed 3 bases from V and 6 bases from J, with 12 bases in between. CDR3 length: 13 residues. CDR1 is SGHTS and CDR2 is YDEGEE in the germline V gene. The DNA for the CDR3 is TGTGCCAGCAGCTCCCTCGCAGGGAATGGCTACACCTTC. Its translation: CASSSLAGNGYTF.

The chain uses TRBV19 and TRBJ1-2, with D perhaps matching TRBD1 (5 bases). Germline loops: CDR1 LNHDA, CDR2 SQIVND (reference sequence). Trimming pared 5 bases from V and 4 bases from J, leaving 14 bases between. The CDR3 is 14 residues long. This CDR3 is CASSPAQVLYGYTF. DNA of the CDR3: TGTGCCAGTAGTCCCGCACAGGTGCTCTATGGCTACACCTTC.

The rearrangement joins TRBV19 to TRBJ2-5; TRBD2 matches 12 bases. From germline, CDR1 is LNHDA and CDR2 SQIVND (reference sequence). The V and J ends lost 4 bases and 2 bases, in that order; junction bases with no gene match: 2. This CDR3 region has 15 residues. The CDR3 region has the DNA TGTGCCAGTAGTAACCTAGCGGGGGGGCAAGAGACCCAGTACTTC. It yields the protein CASSNLAGGQETQYF.

CDR3 sequence reads: CAISDSGTSGVWYNEQFF. The CDR3 DNA reads TGTGCCATCAGTGATTCCGGGACTAGCGGGGTTTGGTACAATGAGCAGTTCTTC. The chain combines TRBV10-3 with TRBJ2-1; 13 positions match TRBD2. The CDR3 contains 18 residues. CDR1 is ENHRY, CDR2 SYGVKD, per germline. Trimming at V came to 3 bases and at J to 4 bases, leaving 9 bases not matched to a gene.

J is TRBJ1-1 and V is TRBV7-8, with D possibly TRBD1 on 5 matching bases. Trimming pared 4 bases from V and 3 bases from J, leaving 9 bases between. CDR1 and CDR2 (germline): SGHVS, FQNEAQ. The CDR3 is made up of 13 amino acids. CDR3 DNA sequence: TGTGCCAGCAGCTCGCGGGGGTACACTGAAGCTTTCTTT. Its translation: CASSSRGYTEAFF.

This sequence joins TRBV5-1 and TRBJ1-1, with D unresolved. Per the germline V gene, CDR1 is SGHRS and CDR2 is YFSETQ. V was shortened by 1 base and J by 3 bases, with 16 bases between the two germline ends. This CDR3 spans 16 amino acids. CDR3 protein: CASSLFPLTGDTEAFF. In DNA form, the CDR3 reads TGCGCCAGCAGCTTGTTCCCTTTAACGGGCGACACTGAAGCTTTCTTT. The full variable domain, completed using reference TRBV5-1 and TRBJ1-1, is KAGVTQTPRYLIKTRGQQVTLSCSPISGHRSVSWYQQTPGQGLQFLFEYFSETQRNKGNFPGRFSGRQFSNSRSEMNVSTLELGDSALYLCASSLFPLTGDTEAFFGQGTRLTVV.

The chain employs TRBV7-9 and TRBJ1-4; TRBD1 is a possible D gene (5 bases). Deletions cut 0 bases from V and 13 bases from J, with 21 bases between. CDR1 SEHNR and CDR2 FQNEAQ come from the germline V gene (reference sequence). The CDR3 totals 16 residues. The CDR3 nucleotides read TGTGCCAGCAGCTTAGCGGGGACGAGCAGAAATAGGGGACTGTTTTTT. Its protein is CASSLAGTSRNRGLFF.

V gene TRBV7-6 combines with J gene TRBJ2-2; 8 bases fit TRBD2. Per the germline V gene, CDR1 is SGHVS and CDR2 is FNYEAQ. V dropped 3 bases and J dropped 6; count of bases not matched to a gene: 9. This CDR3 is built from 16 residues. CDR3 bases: TGTGCCAGCAGCTTTCCCGGGACTAGTGACTCCGGGGAGCTGTTTTTT. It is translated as CASSFPGTSDSGELFF.

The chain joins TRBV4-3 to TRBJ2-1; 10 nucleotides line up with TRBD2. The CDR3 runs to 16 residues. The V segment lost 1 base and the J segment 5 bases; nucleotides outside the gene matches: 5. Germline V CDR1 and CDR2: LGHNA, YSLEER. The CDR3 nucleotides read TGCGCCAGCAGCCAAGCGGGTACTAGCGGGAACAATGAGCAGTTCTTC. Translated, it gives CASSQAGTSGNNEQFF.

CDR3 sequence (DNA): TGTGCCAGCAGCTTATTGGATAGCGGGGGGCTCTCTGGGGCCAACGTCCTGACTTTC. Translation gives CASSLLDSGGLSGANVLTF. The J gene is TRBJ2-6, the V gene TRBV7-8; TRBD2 agrees at 10 bases. The CDR3 is 19 residues long. The germline V gene has CDR1 SGHVS and CDR2 FQNEAQ. V lost 2 bases, J lost 0 bases, and 7 bases stayed unmatched.

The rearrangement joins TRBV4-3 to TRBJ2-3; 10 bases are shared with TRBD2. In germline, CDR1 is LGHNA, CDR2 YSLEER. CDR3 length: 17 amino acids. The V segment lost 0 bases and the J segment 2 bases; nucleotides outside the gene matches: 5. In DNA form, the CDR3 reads TGCGCCAGCAGCCAAGAAGGTAGCGGGGGGATCACAGATACGCAGTATTTT. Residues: CASSQEGSGGITDTQYF.

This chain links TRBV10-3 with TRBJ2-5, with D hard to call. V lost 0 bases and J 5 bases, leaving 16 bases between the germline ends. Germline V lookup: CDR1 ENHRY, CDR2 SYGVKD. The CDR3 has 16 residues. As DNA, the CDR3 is TGTGCCATCAGTGAGTCGATCTTGAGGACGGATGAGACCCAGTACTTC. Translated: CAISESILRTDETQYF.

CDR3 nucleotide sequence: TGTGCCAGCAGTTACAGCGGAGGGAGAGGAAACACCATATATTTT. Amino acids: CASSYSGGRGNTIYF. The rearrangement uses TRBV6-5 and TRBJ1-3; unclear D gene. CDR1 is MNHEY, CDR2 SVGAGI, per germline. The CDR3 has 15 residues. V dropped 2 bases and J dropped 4 bases, with 12 bases sitting between them.

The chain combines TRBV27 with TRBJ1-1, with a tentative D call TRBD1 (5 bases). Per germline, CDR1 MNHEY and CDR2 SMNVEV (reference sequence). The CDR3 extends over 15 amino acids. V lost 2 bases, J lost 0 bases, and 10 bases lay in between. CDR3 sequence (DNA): TGTGCCAGCAGTTTAGGGGGGGGGATGAACACTGAAGCTTTCTTT. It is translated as CASSLGGGMNTEAFF.